Presented here are 17 T cell receptor beta chains from one specimen sequenced in a study of T cells in localized non-small cell lung cancer. Profiled with immunoSEQ multiplex PCR; TCRdb holds only in-frame clones, not every one. The data hold more than 45,000 clones, with over 70% observed a single time. Sequencing was performed on peripheral blood mononuclear cells, taken before any cancer treatment. Receptors originate from a man between 40 and 69 years old with stage III lung adenocarcinoma.

This chain joins TRBV19 and TRBJ1-2; no clear D. Germline CDR1 and CDR2: LNHDA and SQIVND (reference sequence). V dropped 7 bases and J dropped 4 bases, with 10 bases sitting between them. The CDR3 covers 12 residues. The CDR3 loop reads CASTSTVYGYTF. CDR3 nucleotide sequence: TGTGCCAGTACCTCGACGGTCTATGGCTACACCTTC.

This clone was found once. The rearrangement joins TRBV19 to TRBJ2-3; D is possibly TRBD1 (5 bases). The V gene's germline CDR1 is LNHDA and CDR2 SQIVND (reference sequence). The CDR3 runs 15 residues. Trimming cost V 1 base and J 2 bases, with 10 bases left between them. The CDR3 loop is CASSIGAGPTDTQYF. The CDR3 DNA reads TGTGCCAGTAGTATAGGGGCAGGGCCCACAGATACGCAGTATTTT.

A few counts support this clone. This rearrangement joins TRBV5-1 to TRBJ2-1; a possible D gene is TRBD1 (5 bases). The V and J ends lost 5 bases and 10 bases respectively, with 13 bases between them. CDR1 and CDR2 from the germline V gene are SGHRS and YFSETQ. The CDR3 covers 12 residues. CDR3 sequence (DNA): TGCGCCAGCAGTCCACCAGGGCCCGAGCAGTTCTTC. Amino acids: CASSPPGPEQFF.

The CDR3 sequence is CASSSQGGNQPQHF. In DNA, the CDR3 is TGTGCCAGCAGCTCACAGGGGGGCAATCAGCCCCAGCATTTT. This sequence joins TRBV11-2 and TRBJ1-5, with TRBD1 identical over 8 bases. Germline-derived CDR1 and CDR2 are SGHAT and FQNNGV. There are 14 residues in the CDR3. The V gene end was trimmed by 4 bases and the J gene end by 2 bases; junction bases not matched to a gene: 1.

J is TRBJ1-2 and V is TRBV5-1; D is perhaps TRBD1 (6 bases). Germline loops: CDR1 SGHRS, CDR2 YFSETQ. The V and J ends lost 4 bases and 7 bases respectively, with 14 bases between them. This CDR3 contains 13 residues. The CDR3 DNA is TGCGCCAGCAGCACTCGGACAGAAAGTGGCTACACCTTC. As protein: CASSTRTESGYTF.

This chain links TRBV5-1 with TRBJ1-4, with no clear D. The germline V gene has CDR1 SGHRS and CDR2 YFSETQ. V was shortened by 4 bases and J by 4 bases, with 8 bases between the two germline ends. This CDR3 contains 13 residues. CDR3 nucleotide sequence: TGCGCCAGCAGCCTTCTGGGTAATGAAAAACTGTTTTTT. Its translation: CASSLLGNEKLFF. The full variable domain, with the rest looked up from reference TRBV5-1 and TRBJ1-4, is KAGVTQTPRYLIKTRGQQVTLSCSPISGHRSVSWYQQTPGQGLQFLFEYFSETQRNKGNFPGRFSGRQFSNSRSEMNVSTLELGDSALYLCASSLLGNEKLFFGSGTQLSVL.

This clone has a single count. The chain uses TRBV11-3 and TRBJ1-2, with TRBD1 as a possible D gene (5 bases). V was trimmed by 5 bases and J by 2 bases, leaving 12 bases between them. The CDR3 sequence is 14 residues long. Germline V gene sequence: CDR1 SGHNT, CDR2 YENEEA. CDR3 DNA sequence: TGTGCCAGCAGCCTCGGGACGGTCAACTATGGCTACACCTTC. Residues: CASSLGTVNYGYTF.

This clone has only one observation. This chain connects TRBV4-1 to TRBJ2-5, with 7 nucleotides matching TRBD2. V lost 5 bases, J lost 2 bases, and 11 bases stayed unmatched. The CDR3 length is 16 residues. Germline V gene lookup returns CDR1 MGHRA and CDR2 YSYEKL. Written as DNA, the CDR3 is TGCGCCAGCAGCGCGGGGACTACCTACAGTCAAGAGACCCAGTACTTC. Protein product: CASSAGTTYSQETQYF.

The CDR3: CASSISFGGGTEAFF. Written as DNA, the CDR3 is TGTGCCAGTAGTATAAGTTTCGGGGGAGGGACTGAAGCTTTCTTT. The chain couples TRBV19 to TRBJ1-1, with a tentative D call TRBD1 (5 bases). Germline CDR1 is LNHDA and CDR2 is SQIVND (reference sequence). This CDR3 has 15 amino acids. V was cut by 2 bases and J by 5 bases, with 15 bases left in between.

V gene TRBV4-1 combines with J gene TRBJ1-4; possibly TRBD1 for D (5 bases). Germline V gene lookup returns CDR1 MGHRA and CDR2 YSYEKL. CDR3 length: 16 amino acids. Trimming took off 0 bases at V and 4 bases at J, with 12 bases between the two ends. CDR3 protein: CASSQDSDSRNEKLFF. CDR3 nucleotides: TGCGCCAGCAGCCAAGATAGCGACAGCCGTAATGAAAAACTGTTTTTT.

The CDR3 protein is CASSQAGQSSYEQYF. The CDR3 nucleotides read TGTGCCAGCAGCCAAGCGGGACAGTCCTCCTACGAGCAGTACTTC. The chain joins TRBV4-2 to TRBJ2-7, with 7 bases lining up with TRBD1. V shed 1 base and J 0 bases; nucleotides not matched to a gene: 3. Germline V lookup: CDR1 LGHNA, CDR2 YNFKEQ. CDR3 size: 15 residues.

This clone was seen a handful of times. The genes are TRBV12-5 and TRBJ1-2, with 7 bases matching TRBD1. This CDR3 contains 15 residues. The junction had 7 bases not matched to a gene; V was cut back by 0 bases and J by 6 bases. The germline V gene has CDR1 LGHNT and CDR2 FRNRAP. CDR3 sequence reads: CASGLVRDRDDGYTF. CDR3 nucleotide sequence: TGTGCTAGTGGTTTGGTACGAGACAGGGACGATGGCTACACCTTC.

On this clone itself: The same CDR3 also results from other DNA sequences found in this sample. In DNA, the CDR3 is TGTGCCAGCAGCTTGGCAGGGAACTATGGCTACACCTTC. This gives the protein CASSLAGNYGYTF. The V call is TRBV5-6, the J call TRBJ1-2; maybe TRBD1 (5 bases). V dropped 0 bases and J dropped 2 bases, with 5 bases sitting between them. Looked up from germline, CDR1 is SGHDT and CDR2 is YYEEEE. CDR3 length equals 13 residues. Full variable domain (missing parts from reference TRBV5-6 and TRBJ1-2): DAGVTQSPTHLIKTRGQQVTLRCSPKSGHDTVSWYQQALGQGPQFIFQYYEEEERQRGNFPDRFSGHQFPNYSSELNVNALLLGDSALYLCASSLAGNYGYTFGSGTRLTVV.

The chain joins TRBV7-3 to TRBJ2-1; TRBD2 matches 9 bases. V shed 2 bases and J 3 bases; nucleotides not matched to a gene: 11. CDR1 is SGHTA and CDR2 is FQGTGA in the germline V gene. The length of the CDR3 is 18 residues. In nucleotides, the CDR3 is TGTGCCAGCAGCTTAGAGAGGCCTAGCGGGGTGGGCTACAATGAGCAGTTCTTC. Encoded protein: CASSLERPSGVGYNEQFF.

V usage is TRBV7-2 and J usage is TRBJ1-6; D gene ambiguous. The CDR3 contains 15 residues. Germline V CDR1 and CDR2: SGHTA, FQGNSA. The V gene lost 3 bases and the J gene lost 3 bases, with 9 bases spanning the gap. Here the CDR3 DNA reads TGTGCCAGCAGCTTTCAATCAGACTATAATTCACCCCTCCACTTT. Translation gives CASSFQSDYNSPLHF.

The sample holds a few counts of this clone. The V and J genes are TRBV7-9 and TRBJ1-5; 8 bases map to TRBD1. The CDR3 totals 17 residues. With 6 bases clipped from V and 7 bases from J, the junction kept 17 bases outside the gene matches. In germline, CDR1 is SEHNR, CDR2 FQNEAQ (reference sequence). CDR3 DNA: TGTGCCAGCAGTAAAGGATGGACAGGGACCCTGGGGCAGCCCCAGCATTTT. Protein sequence: CASSKGWTGTLGQPQHF.

In its sample, this clone was seen a few times. V and J are TRBV4-3 and TRBJ1-4; D is undetermined. Germline CDR1 and CDR2: LGHNA and YSLEER. The CDR3 spans 16 residues. The V end was cut by 0 bases, the J end by 8 bases, with 16 bases between. The CDR3 nucleotides are TGCGCCAGCAGCCAAGAAGGAACGTATCTAGGAGAAAAACTGTTTTTT. Translated: CASSQEGTYLGEKLFF.